These T cell receptor beta chains were read from a single sample in a study of cytomegalovirus exposure and HLA in healthy donors. Using immunoSEQ multiplex PCR, the repertoire was profiled, and TCRdb retains in-frame clones only, with some absent. Of about 95,000 clones in the sample, around three quarters were seen once. What was sequenced was PBMCs. The receptors stem from a man aged 30-40 years in good health and CMV-seropositive. Both conserved end residues are part of each CDR3. The D gene is left open where the match is weak. Clone sizes are given selectively: once, few, many, or a class where the clone is expanded.

V gene	J gene	clone size	D gene	CDR3 DNA	CDR3 protein
TRBV19	TRBJ1-2	.	.	TGTGCCAGTACCTGGGCGGGGGTTAACTATGGCTACACCTTC	CASTWAGVNYGYTF
TRBV5-1	TRBJ2-3	.	TRBD2	TGCGCCAGCAGTTTTCTCGGAGCGGGGGGGCAAGATACGCAGTATTTT	CASSFLGAGGQDTQYF
TRBV11-2	TRBJ1-4	.	.	TGTGCCAGCAGCTTATTGGGTTCCGGGAATGAAAAACTGTTTTTT	CASSLLGSGNEKLFF
TRBV9	TRBJ1-2	once	.	TGTGCCAGCAGCGTAGAAAATAGAGGAGAGGATGGCTACACCTTC	CASSVENRGEDGYTF
TRBV30	TRBJ1-3	.	.	TGTGCCTGGAACGCACAGGGACGTGGCACCATATATTTT	CAWNAQGRGTIYF
TRBV19	TRBJ1-3	.	TRBD1	TGTGCCAGTAGTAGAATGACAGGGACTGGAAACACCATATATTTT	CASSRMTGTGNTIYF
TRBV9	TRBJ2-5	.	.	TGTGCCAGCAGCCAGGGACTGCAAGAGACCCAGTACTTC	CASSQGLQETQYF
TRBV18	TRBJ2-3	few	TRBD1	TGTGCCAGCTCAACCCGACAGGGCTTTGGCACAGATACGCAGTATTTT	CASSTRQGFGTDTQYF
TRBV5-6	TRBJ2-1	medium-sized	.	TGTGCCAGCAGCGCTCGACGGGACAAGAGCAATGAGCAGTTCTTC	CASSARRDKSNEQFF
TRBV6-4	TRBJ1-2	.	TRBD1	TGTGCCAGCAGGGAGGACAGGGGAGACAACTATGGCTACACCTTC	CASREDRGDNYGYTF
TRBV27	TRBJ2-6	.	TRBD1	TGTGCCAGCGGTCACAGGGGGACTGGGGCCAACGTCCTGACTTTC	CASGHRGTGANVLTF
TRBV4-1	TRBJ2-3	.	TRBD2	TGCGCCAGCCGAGAGCGGGGGGGCGTGACAGATACGCAGTATTTT	CASRERGGVTDTQYF
TRBV6-1	TRBJ1-3	few	.	TGTGCCAGCAGTGTCGGCTCGGGGTCGGACACCATATATTTT	CASSVGSGSDTIYF
TRBV20-1	TRBJ1-1	.	.	TGCAGTGCTACTTCGGTTAGTGAAGCTTTCTTT	CSATSVSEAFF
TRBV27	TRBJ1-2	few	.	TGTGCCAGCAGTCCCTTCCCCCCGGGGCAGGGGAACTATGGCTACACCTTC	CASSPFPPGQGNYGYTF
TRBV7-9	TRBJ1-2	.	TRBD1	TGTGCCAGCAGCGTAGACAGGGTGGAGAGTGGCTACACCTTC	CASSVDRVESGYTF
TRBV7-6	TRBJ1-5	.	TRBD1	TGTGCCAGCAGCCAACATGAGGGGGCCCTGGGGCCCCAGCATTTT	CASSQHEGALGPQHF
TRBV18	TRBJ2-3	few	.	TGTGCCAGCTCACCCTACCTAGCAGATACGCAGTATTTT	CASSPYLADTQYF
TRBV27	TRBJ2-6	.	.	TGTGCCAGCAGTTTAGGAGCGCTGGCCGAACTCTCTGGGGCCAACGTCCTGACTTTC	CASSLGALAELSGANVLTF
TRBV19	TRBJ1-5	.	.	TGTGCCAGTACCTCTTACGGGGATTTGAATCAGCCCCAGCATTTT	CASTSYGDLNQPQHF
TRBV19	TRBJ1-2	.	.	TGTGCCAGTAGTTACGTCCCCGGTTTCTTACACTATGGCTACACCTTC	CASSYVPGFLHYGYTF
TRBV28	TRBJ1-2	.	.	TGTGCCAGCAGTTTCGGAGAACTTGGCTATGGCTACACCTTC	CASSFGELGYGYTF
TRBV18	TRBJ2-7	.	TRBD1	TGTGCCAGCTCAACTCCGGGACAGGGGATCTACGAGCAGTACTTC	CASSTPGQGIYEQYF
TRBV7-2	TRBJ2-7	.	.	TGTGCCAGCAGCCTGCGGGCTACCGTTAAGAACGAGCAGTACTTC	CASSLRATVKNEQYF
TRBV5-1	TRBJ1-1	.	.	TGCGCCAGCAGCTTGTCAGGGGCCACTGAAGCTTTCTTT	CASSLSGATEAFF
TRBV4-1	TRBJ2-3	.	.	TGCGCCAGCAGCCAAGATTGGCTCACAGATACGCAGTATTTT	CASSQDWLTDTQYF
TRBV10-3	TRBJ1-5	.	.	TGTGCCATCAGTGGTCAGGGAGGATACCAGCCCCAGCATTTT	CAISGQGGYQPQHF
TRBV19	TRBJ1-3	.	TRBD1	TGTGCCAGTAGCCCTGGGACAGGCTCTGGAAACACCATATATTTT	CASSPGTGSGNTIYF
TRBV7-3	TRBJ2-5	few	.	TGTGCCAGCAGCCCATGGGGCGGAGCGGAGACCCAGTACTTC	CASSPWGGAETQYF
TRBV5-1	TRBJ1-5	.	TRBD1	TGCGCCAGCAGCAAGGGACAGGGCGGTTATATTAAGTTTAGCAATCAGCCCCAGCATTTT	CASSKGQGGYIKFSNQPQHF
TRBV9	TRBJ2-1	.	.	TGTGCCAGCAGCGTAGAGCTAGTGACGAGCTCCTACAATGAGCAGTTCTTC	CASSVELVTSSYNEQFF
TRBV5-8	TRBJ1-5	.	TRBD1	TGTGCCAGCAGCTTGAGTACAGGGGGCAATCAGCCCCAGCATTTT	CASSLSTGGNQPQHF
TRBV11-3	TRBJ2-1	.	TRBD2	TGTGCCAGCAGCCCGACCCGCAGACTAGCGGGGGGGGATAGGGATGAGCAGTTCTTC	CASSPTRRLAGGDRDEQFF
TRBV5-1	TRBJ2-5	.	TRBD2	TGCGCCAGCAGCTTAGACGGGGGGGGGAAGACCCAGTACTTC	CASSLDGGGKTQYF
TRBV4-1	TRBJ2-3	.	.	TGCGCCAGCAGCTCCCGGGGGGCGAGCACAGATACGCAGTATTTT	CASSSRGASTDTQYF
TRBV5-6	TRBJ1-1	.	TRBD1	TGTGCCAGCAGCCCAGGGGGCCGCGGTGAAGCTTTCTTT	CASSPGGRGEAFF
TRBV14	TRBJ1-2	.	.	TGTGCCACCTCGGACAGCTTTAACTATGGCTACACCTTC	CATSDSFNYGYTF
TRBV19	TRBJ2-5	few	TRBD2	TGTGCCAGTAGTACTAGTACAAGGGAGGGAACCCAGTACTTC	CASSTSTREGTQYF
TRBV6-5	TRBJ1-1	.	.	TGTGCCAGCAGCCGCGTGAACACTGAAGCTTTCTTT	CASSRVNTEAFF
TRBV7-9	TRBJ2-1	.	.	TGTGCCAGCAGCTTCAAGGGGCTAGCGCACAATGAGCAGTTCTTC	CASSFKGLAHNEQFF
TRBV25-1	TRBJ1-4	few	.	TGTGCCAGCAGTGAAGGAAAGGGGACAACTAATGAAAAACTGTTTTTT	CASSEGKGTTNEKLFF
TRBV11-2	TRBJ2-1	.	.	TGTGCCAGCAGCTTAGACGCGGGCCCCACGGCTGAGCAGTTCTTC	CASSLDAGPTAEQFF